The text below deals with one T cell receptor (beta chain). One end of the junction is discordant with germline, which a read error may explain. This specimen comes from a study of blood T cells in healthy people across ages. Researchers isolated at least 6 million PBMCs per sample. A second about 6 to 11 cycle PCR used barcoded and J-beta primers. MiXCR, applied by TCRdb to the 5' RACE reads, yields one record per CDR3 protein. Of approximately 2,000,000 distinct CDR3 sequences in the sample, roughly two fifths are singletons; the top ten hold roughly 23%. Sequencing was done on a sample of blood. This TCR derives from a human donor in good health.

The CDR3 coding sequence is TGTGCCTGCAGTGAAATTTCGTACCAAGAGACCCAGTACTTC. The encoded protein is CACSEISYQETQYF. The V call is TRBV6-1, the J call TRBJ2-5; D is unclear. The CDR3 consists of 14 residues. Germline V gives CDR1 MNHNS, CDR2 SASEGT.